These 20 T cell receptor beta chains were sequenced from one sample in a study of blood T cell repertoires in COVID-19. Here immunoSEQ multiplex PCR was the method, and the copy in TCRdb shows in-frame clones only, minus some. The sample yields roughly 24,000 clones, about 76% seen once. Sequencing was done on a sample of peripheral blood. The source of these receptors is a man aged 80 or over with active or convalescent COVID-19.

As DNA, the CDR3 is TGTGCCAGCAGTGAAGCGGGCGATCAGGGTAATTCACCCCTCCACTTT. This sequence encodes CASSEAGDQGNSPLHF. The chain combines TRBV2 with TRBJ1-6; maybe TRBD1 (5 bases). From germline, CDR1 is SNHLY and CDR2 FYNNEI. The CDR3 extends over 16 amino acids. V lost 0 bases, J lost 6 bases, and 12 bases lay in between.

The chain employs TRBV19 and TRBJ1-1; D gene ambiguous. Germline V gene lookup returns CDR1 LNHDA and CDR2 SQIVND (reference sequence). V dropped 1 base and J dropped 0 bases, with 9 bases sitting between them. The CDR3 is made up of 15 amino acids. CDR3 DNA: TGTGCCAGTAGTATAGGAGTTAAATTGAACACTGAAGCTTTCTTT. Its protein product is CASSIGVKLNTEAFF.

The chain combines TRBV19 with TRBJ1-1; possibly TRBD1 for D (5 bases). The CDR3 sequence is 15 residues long. Trimming removed 6 bases from V and 2 bases from J, with 16 bases in between. Germline V gives CDR1 LNHDA, CDR2 SQIVND (reference sequence). This CDR3 is CASSPRGRGNTEAFF. Here the CDR3 DNA reads TGTGCCAGTAGCCCTAGAGGAAGGGGCAACACTGAAGCTTTCTTT.

The V call is TRBV6-5, the J call TRBJ1-2; tentative D call: TRBD1 (5 bases). Per germline, CDR1 MNHEY and CDR2 SVGAGI. V was shortened by 7 bases and J by 4 bases, with 13 bases between the two germline ends. The CDR3 is made up of 13 amino acids. The CDR3 DNA reads TGTGCCAGCACTCCGAACGGGGGCTATGGCTACACCTTC. This translates into CASTPNGGYGYTF.

The V gene is TRBV7-3, the J gene TRBJ2-1; 7 bases match TRBD2. Germline V gene sequence: CDR1 SGHTA, CDR2 FQGTGA. The CDR3 extends over 16 amino acids. Trimming removed 4 bases from V and 0 bases from J; junction bases left unmatched: 6. CDR3 loop: CASSSIGGSSYNEQFF. The DNA for the CDR3 is TGTGCCAGCAGCTCCATCGGGGGGAGCTCCTACAATGAGCAGTTCTTC.

This clone showed up just once. The gene calls are TRBV9 and TRBJ1-1; 8 bases fit TRBD1. The length of the CDR3 is 15 residues. V lost 0 bases to trimming and J lost 4 bases; unmatched junction nucleotides: 5. Germline-derived CDR1 and CDR2 are SGDLS and YYNGEE. CDR3 amino acids: CASSVEGRGPTEAFF. Written as DNA, the CDR3 is TGTGCCAGCAGCGTAGAAGGCAGGGGGCCCACTGAAGCTTTCTTT.

This clone was found a few times. Written as DNA, the CDR3 is TGTGCCAGCAGCCGCGGACTAGCGGGGGACACCGGGGAGCTGTTTTTT. It encodes CASSRGLAGDTGELFF. This rearrangement joins TRBV4-2 to TRBJ2-2; 13 bases map to TRBD2. This CDR3 region has 16 residues. Germline V gene data show CDR1 as LGHNA and CDR2 as YNFKEQ. The ends lost 4 bases at V and 3 bases at J; junction bases unmatched: 2.

The chain uses TRBV18 and TRBJ1-5; D not certain. Germline CDR1 is KGHSH and CDR2 is LQKENI. With 1 base removed from V and 0 bases from J, the gap between germline ends came to 7 bases. The CDR3 is made up of 15 amino acids. The CDR3 region is CASSPLPVSNQPQHF. The CDR3 DNA is TGTGCCAGCTCACCACTTCCCGTTAGCAATCAGCCCCAGCATTTT.

J is TRBJ1-5 and V is TRBV4-2, with D uncertain. Trimming left V 0 bases short and J 5 bases short, with 8 bases between. The CDR3 is made up of 14 amino acids. Per germline, CDR1 LGHNA and CDR2 YNFKEQ. In nucleotides, the CDR3 is TGTGCCAGCAGCCAAGATGAACGGGATCAGCCCCAGCATTTT. It yields the protein CASSQDERDQPQHF.

The chain recombines TRBV19 with TRBJ2-3; 7 bases align to TRBD1. Germline V CDR1 and CDR2: LNHDA, SQIVND (reference sequence). The CDR3 runs 19 residues. Germline trimming cut 7 bases from V and 4 bases from J; bases unmatched to any gene: 23. CDR3 amino acids: CASTPLFVGGYLHPDTQYF. CDR3 coding DNA: TGTGCCAGTACCCCTCTCTTTGTAGGGGGCTATTTGCACCCAGATACGCAGTATTTT.

Concerning this clone: In the same sample, other DNA sequences code for this CDR3. The chain combines TRBV6-2 or TRBV6-3 with TRBJ2-7; 9 positions match TRBD1. Germline trimming cut 4 bases from V and 6 bases from J; bases unmatched to any gene: 10. This CDR3 contains 15 residues. Germline V gene data show CDR1 as MNHEY and CDR2 as SVGEGT. The chain's CDR3 is CASSFTPGQGTEQYF. The CDR3, as DNA: TGTGCCAGCAGTTTCACCCCGGGACAGGGTACCGAGCAGTACTTC.

The gene calls are TRBV5-8 and TRBJ1-3; D not resolved. The CDR3 length is 16 residues. Trimming shortened V by 0 bases and J by 0 bases, and 10 bases separated the two germline ends. Germline CDR1 reads SGHTS; CDR2 reads YDEGEE. The CDR3 DNA sequence: TGTGCCAGCAGCTTGGCCGTTGTTTACTCTGGAAACACCATATATTTT. As protein: CASSLAVVYSGNTIYF.

The chain has TRBV27 and TRBJ1-1, with D uncertain. This CDR3 has 14 amino acids. Trimming took off 6 bases at V and 13 bases at J, with 24 bases between the two ends. From germline, CDR1 is MNHEY and CDR2 SMNVEV (reference sequence). The DNA of the CDR3 is TGTGCCAGCAGCCGCGAAGGAGGGTCCCAGGATGTTTTCTTT. Protein product: CASSREGGSQDVFF.

This clone came up once. CDR3 amino acids: CASSGGNEKLFF. The CDR3 nucleotides are TGTGCCAGCAGCGGGGGGAATGAAAAACTGTTTTTT. The chain links TRBV7-6 to TRBJ1-4; weak D call: TRBD1 (5 bases). CDR1 is SGHVS, CDR2 FNYEAQ, per germline. The length of the CDR3 is 12 residues. V shed 5 bases and J shed 5 bases, with 6 bases lying between them.

The genes are TRBV7-3 and TRBJ2-1, with 9 bases matching TRBD1. Germline-derived CDR1 and CDR2 are SGHTA and FQGTGA. V shed 4 bases and J 4 bases; nucleotides not matched to a gene: 5. The CDR3 extends over 15 amino acids. The DNA for the CDR3 is TGTGCCAGCAGCTCGGGACAGGGAGGATACAATGAGCAGTTCTTC. It is translated as CASSSGQGGYNEQFF.

This clone showed up just a few times. The CDR3 loop reads CASSPTGAGDTEAFF. The CDR3, as DNA: TGTGCCAGCAGCCCGACAGGGGCTGGGGACACTGAAGCTTTCTTT. The V and J genes are TRBV9 and TRBJ1-1; 8 bases map to TRBD1. The germline gives CDR1 SGDLS, CDR2 YYNGEE. The length of the CDR3 is 15 residues. Trimming cost V 4 bases and J 3 bases; bases outside gene matches: 8.

This clone occurred a few times. This chain joins TRBV19 and TRBJ1-1, with D tentatively TRBD1 (5 bases). Germline assignment: CDR1 LNHDA and CDR2 SQIVND (reference sequence). CDR3 size: 13 residues. V was clipped by 1 base and J by 3 bases, with 6 bases between them. In DNA, the CDR3 is TGTGCCAGTAGTATAGTAGGGGACACTGAAGCTTTCTTT. Protein sequence: CASSIVGDTEAFF.

The gene calls are TRBV5-6 and TRBJ2-7; D possibly corresponds to TRBD1 (6 bases). Deletions cut 7 bases from V and 5 bases from J, with 22 bases between. The CDR3 extends over 15 amino acids. CDR1 SGHDT and CDR2 YYEEEE come from the germline V gene. The CDR3 here is CASLKGQFLSHEQYF. The CDR3 bases are TGTGCCAGCTTAAAAGGACAGTTCCTAAGTCACGAGCAGTACTTC.

The chain joins TRBV19 to TRBJ1-6; 7 positions match TRBD1. CDR1 is LNHDA, CDR2 SQIVND, per germline (reference sequence). The CDR3 covers 16 residues. J gave up 6 bases and V 3 bases, and 8 bases lay outside the gene matches. The CDR3 DNA follows: TGTGCCAGTAGTATGGCGCAGGGGGACCCTAATTCACCCCTCCACTTT. This sequence encodes CASSMAQGDPNSPLHF.

The chain has TRBV2 and TRBJ2-1; 10 positions agree with TRBD2. The trim removed 4 bases at V and 3 bases at J, leaving 9 bases unmatched. The CDR3 consists of 17 residues. Germline V gene lookup returns CDR1 SNHLY and CDR2 FYNNEI. The DNA for the CDR3 is TGTGCCAGCAGTGCACCACTAGCGGGGAGGAACTACAATGAGCAGTTCTTC. Its translation: CASSAPLAGRNYNEQFF.